This T cell receptor (beta chain) was obtained from a study of T-cell memory formation after mild COVID-19. As for the study in general: TCR clusters mostly belonged to single donors. Study conclusions and caveats: Among clones contracting day 15 to 85, CD4/CD8 was balanced, whereas later expanders leaned CD4+.

Turning to this clonotype: The antigen is undetermined.

Germline V gene data show CDR1 as SGHTA and CDR2 as FQGNSA. The CDR3 runs 15 residues. V lost 5 bases and J 0 bases, leaving 11 bases between the germline ends. TCRdb itself ran the 5' RACE reads through MiXCR, one entry per CDR3 protein. The repertoire holds about 560,000 distinct CDR3 sequences, 17% seen once, with 8.1% in the top ten. Specimen: PBMCs or a T cell subset sorted from them (not recorded which). The clonotype originates from an adult woman who had mild COVID-19 (a few samples of this study predate the infection). Cell type and time point are not known. The rearrangement uses TRBV7-2 and TRBJ1-3, with no clear D. The CDR3 DNA is TGTGCCAGCAGCGGATCTAGTCACTCTGGAAACACCATATATTTT. Translating gives CASSGSSHSGNTIYF.